These 21 T cell receptor beta chains were all obtained from the same sample, sequenced in a study of blood T cells in healthy people across ages. It was with a sample-barcoded 5' primer and a J-beta primer mix that a second PCR of about 7 to 12 cycles was run. TCRdb analysed the 5' RACE reads with MiXCR anew, one entry per CDR3 protein. The profile shows fewer than 1 million distinct CDR3 sequences, roughly 44% of them singletons. The sample consisted of blood. Source of these receptors: a man between 60 and 70 years old in good health.

The gene calls are TRBV25-1 and TRBJ1-2, with D possibly matching TRBD1 (6 bases). CDR3 length: 14 residues. Trimming removed 2 bases at V and 4 bases at J, with 11 bases between. Germline V gene data show CDR1 as MGHDK and CDR2 as SYGVNS. The CDR3 here is CASSESRGSYGYTF. CDR3 in DNA: TGTGCCAGCAGTGAAAGCAGGGGATCCTATGGCTACACCTTC.

V is TRBV20-1 and J is TRBJ2-5; D is ambiguous. This CDR3 is built from 15 residues. Trimming cost V 6 bases and J 2 bases, with 19 bases left between them. Germline assignment: CDR1 DFQATT and CDR2 SNEGSKA (reference sequence). CDR3 nucleotides: TGCAGTGCCCACTTGCTTGCGCGAGTGCAAGAGACCCAGTACTTC. It specifies CSAHLLARVQETQYF.

This clonotype was detected many times. This sequence joins TRBV7-9 and TRBJ2-1, with D uncertain. The germline V and J ends were trimmed by 1 base and 6 bases, with 7 bases remaining between them. In germline, CDR1 is SEHNR, CDR2 FQNEAQ (reference sequence). The CDR3 covers 13 residues. CDR3 amino acids: CASSLDQLNEQFF. CDR3 DNA sequence: TGTGCCAGCAGCTTAGACCAACTCAATGAGCAGTTCTTC.

The chain joins TRBV29-1 to TRBJ2-6; D call uncertain. Trimming pared 3 bases from V and 1 base from J, leaving 1 base between. The length of the CDR3 is 12 residues. Germline CDR1 SQVTM, CDR2 ANQGSEA. In DNA form, the CDR3 reads TGCAGCGTTGAGTCTGGGGCCAACGTCCTGACTTTC. It encodes CSVESGANVLTF.

This chain connects TRBV3-1 to TRBJ2-3; 11 nucleotides match TRBD2. Germline loops: CDR1 LGHDT, CDR2 YNNKEL (reference sequence). Germline trimming cut 1 base from V and 13 bases from J; bases unmatched to any gene: 13. This CDR3 contains 16 residues. The CDR3, as DNA: TGTGCCAGCAGCCAAGCATCGACCAAGGGGGGACTAGCGGAGTATTTT. Translated: CASSQASTKGGLAEYF.

The J gene is TRBJ2-1, the V gene TRBV11-2; perhaps TRBD1 as D (6 bases). Germline CDR1 reads SGHAT; CDR2 reads FQNNGV. The V end was cut by 4 bases, the J end by 8 bases, with 9 bases between. CDR3 length equals 12 residues. CDR3 coding DNA: TGTGCCAGCAGCTCAAACAGGGATGAGCAGTTCTTC. Amino acids: CASSSNRDEQFF.

The sample holds many counts of this clonotype. V gene TRBV29-1 combines with J gene TRBJ1-4; D remains ambiguous. The CDR3 sequence is 13 residues long. V shed 6 bases and J shed 7 bases, with 15 bases lying between them. Per the germline V gene, CDR1 is SQVTM and CDR2 is ANQGSEA. CDR3 protein: CSVEVVSGEKLFF. The CDR3 nucleotides are TGCAGCGTGGAGGTCGTTTCTGGTGAAAAACTGTTTTTT.

This sequence joins TRBV4-3 and TRBJ2-5, with TRBD1 matching 10 bases. This CDR3 region has 15 residues. The J segment lost 11 bases and the V segment lost 4 bases, leaving 13 bases of the junction unmatched. CDR1 and CDR2 (germline): LGHNA, YSLEER. The CDR3 DNA follows: TGCGCCAGCAGCCGGTCGAGACAGGGGGCGACGGAGCAGTACTTC. This sequence encodes CASSRSRQGATEQYF.

The chain recombines TRBV4-3 with TRBJ1-2, with 7 bases aligning to TRBD1. The J segment lost 1 base and the V segment lost 7 bases, leaving 9 bases of the junction unmatched. The CDR3 runs to 15 residues. Germline CDR1 and CDR2: LGHNA and YSLEER. The CDR3 DNA sequence: TGCGCCAGCACCCGAGGGGGCGGAGATAACTATGGCTACACCTTC. Amino acids: CASTRGGGDNYGYTF.

The chain combines TRBV30 with TRBJ2-1; D is perhaps TRBD1 (5 bases). Germline values: CDR1 GTSNPN, CDR2 SVGIG (reference sequence). This CDR3 is 14 amino acids long. The V end lost 2 bases, the J end lost 3 bases, and 11 bases lay between the germline ends. The CDR3 coding sequence is TGTGCCTGGAGTCCAGGGCTATACTACAATGAGCAGTTCTTC. This gives the protein CAWSPGLYYNEQFF.

The chain couples TRBV7-9 to TRBJ2-5, with D perhaps TRBD1 or TRBD2 (5 bases each). This CDR3 is 15 amino acids long. The germline V gene encodes CDR1 SEHNR and CDR2 FQNEAQ (reference sequence). The V gene lost 5 bases and the J gene lost 5 bases, with 18 bases spanning the gap. For the CDR3, the DNA is TGTGCCAGCAGCCTCCCGACCGGGGCCAGGGAGACCCAGTACTTC. It encodes CASSLPTGARETQYF.

The chain uses TRBV20-1 and TRBJ1-5, with TRBD1 matching over 8 bases. Germline V gene sequence: CDR1 DFQATT, CDR2 SNEGSKA (reference sequence). This CDR3 has 16 amino acids. J gave up 5 bases and V 7 bases, and 16 bases lay outside the gene matches. The chain's CDR3 is CSVPDRERGRDQPQHF. CDR3 nucleotides: TGCAGTGTTCCGGACAGGGAAAGAGGACGGGATCAGCCCCAGCATTTT.

The chain recombines TRBV4-3 with TRBJ2-5; 8 nucleotides agree with TRBD2. The CDR3 length is 15 residues. Germline-derived CDR1 and CDR2 are LGHNA and YSLEER. Unmatched junction bases numbered 3, after V lost 0 bases and J lost 3 bases. In DNA, the CDR3 is TGCGCCAGCAGCCAAGACACTAGCGGAAAAGAGACCCAGTACTTC. It codes for CASSQDTSGKETQYF.

This chain joins TRBV3-1 and TRBJ2-3; D gene unclear. CDR3 length: 14 amino acids. Trimming shortened V by 5 bases and J by 6 bases, and 15 bases separated the two germline ends. Germline V gives CDR1 LGHDT, CDR2 YNNKEL (reference sequence). CDR3 nucleotides: TGTGCCAGCAGCGGAAGATACGCTGGGGATACGCAGTATTTT. It encodes CASSGRYAGDTQYF.

This chain connects TRBV2 to TRBJ2-3, with 9 positions matching TRBD2. The V segment lost 8 bases and the J segment 2 bases; nucleotides outside the gene matches: 2. CDR3 length: 13 amino acids. The germline V gene encodes CDR1 SNHLY and CDR2 FYNNEI. CDR3 DNA: TGTGCCAGCGCGGGGGGGTTCACAGATACGCAGTATTTT. Translation: CASAGGFTDTQYF.

This sequence joins TRBV7-2 and TRBJ2-5, with 10 bases lining up with TRBD1. J gave up 7 bases and V 5 bases, and 4 bases lay outside the gene matches. CDR3 length: 13 amino acids. Germline CDR1 is SGHTA and CDR2 is FQGNSA. CDR3 residues: CASSPRTGGTQYF. In DNA form, the CDR3 reads TGTGCCAGCAGCCCGAGGACAGGGGGGACCCAGTACTTC.

This clonotype showed up many times. The rearrangement links TRBV7-9 to TRBJ2-5, with D unresolved. The V and J ends lost 3 bases and 4 bases respectively, with 6 bases between them. The CDR3 contains 12 residues. Germline CDR1 reads SEHNR; CDR2 reads FQNEAQ (reference sequence). The CDR3 region has the DNA TGTGCCAGCAGCTTTCCTTTAGAGACCCAGTACTTC. It specifies CASSFPLETQYF.

V and J are TRBV3-1 and TRBJ2-5, with 10 positions matching TRBD2. CDR3 length equals 18 residues. Germline V gene lookup returns CDR1 LGHDT and CDR2 YNNKEL (reference sequence). The junction had 12 bases not matched to a gene; V was cut back by 0 bases and J by 5 bases. In nucleotides, the CDR3 is TGTGCCAGCAGCCAAGATCTTAGGAGCGGGGGGGCATGGGAGACCCAGTACTTC. Translated: CASSQDLRSGGAWETQYF.

This clonotype showed up just a few times. This rearrangement joins TRBV9 to TRBJ2-1, with D possibly called TRBD1 or TRBD2 (5 bases each). Trimming took 3 bases from V and 7 from J, leaving 17 bases between them. The CDR3 runs 15 residues. Germline CDR1 and CDR2: SGDLS and YYNGEE. The CDR3 reads CASSAPHGTENEQFF. CDR3 DNA: TGTGCCAGCAGCGCGCCCCATGGGACCGAAAATGAGCAGTTCTTC. Full variable domain (rest looked up from reference TRBV9 and TRBJ2-1): DSGVTQTPKHLITATGQRVTLRCSPRSGDLSVYWYQQSLDQGLQFLIQYYNGEERAKGNILERFSAQQFPDLHSELNLSSLELGDSALYFCASSAPHGTENEQFFGPGTRLTVL.

V is TRBV2 and J is TRBJ2-7; D gene unclear. This CDR3 is 12 amino acids long. Trimming left V 10 bases short and J 9 bases short, with 19 bases between. The germline gives CDR1 SNHLY, CDR2 FYNNEI. The CDR3 DNA sequence: TGTGCCATCGCGTACCCCGGTGGACGGCAGTACTTC. Amino acid sequence: CAIAYPGGRQYF.

This clonotype was counted only a few times. The chain combines TRBV7-9 with TRBJ2-5; D tentatively fits TRBD1 or TRBD2 (5 bases each). The CDR3 length is 13 residues. V gave up 4 bases and J gave up 5 bases, with 11 bases separating them. The germline gives CDR1 SEHNR, CDR2 FQNEAQ (reference sequence). The CDR3 sequence: CASSWDRLETQYF. As DNA, the CDR3 is TGTGCCAGCAGCTGGGACCGCTTGGAGACCCAGTACTTC.